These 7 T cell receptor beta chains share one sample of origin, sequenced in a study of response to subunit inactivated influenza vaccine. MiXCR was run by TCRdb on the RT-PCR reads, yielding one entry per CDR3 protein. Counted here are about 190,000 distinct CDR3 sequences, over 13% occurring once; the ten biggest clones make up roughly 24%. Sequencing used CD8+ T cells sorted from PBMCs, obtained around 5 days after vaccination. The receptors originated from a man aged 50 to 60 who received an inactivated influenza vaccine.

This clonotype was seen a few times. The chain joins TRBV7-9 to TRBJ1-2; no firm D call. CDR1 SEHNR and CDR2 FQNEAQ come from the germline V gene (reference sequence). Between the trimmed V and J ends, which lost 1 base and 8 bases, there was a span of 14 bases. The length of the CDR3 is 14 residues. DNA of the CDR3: TGTGCCAGCAGCTTAGGCACTGATTTATGGGGCTACACCTTC. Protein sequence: CASSLGTDLWGYTF.

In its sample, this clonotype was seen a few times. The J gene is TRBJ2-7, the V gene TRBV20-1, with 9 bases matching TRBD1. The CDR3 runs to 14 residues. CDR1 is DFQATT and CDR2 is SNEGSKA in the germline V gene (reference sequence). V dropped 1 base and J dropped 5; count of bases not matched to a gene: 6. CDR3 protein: CSARAGTGTNEQYF. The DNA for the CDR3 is TGCAGTGCTAGAGCGGGGACAGGGACTAACGAGCAGTACTTC.

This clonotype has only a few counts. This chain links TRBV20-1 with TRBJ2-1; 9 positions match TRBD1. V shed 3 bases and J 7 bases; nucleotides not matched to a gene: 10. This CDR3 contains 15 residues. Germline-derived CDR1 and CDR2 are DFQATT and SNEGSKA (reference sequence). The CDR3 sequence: CSARLGTGPGNEQFF. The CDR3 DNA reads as TGCAGTGCTAGGTTAGGGACAGGGCCGGGGAATGAGCAGTTCTTC.

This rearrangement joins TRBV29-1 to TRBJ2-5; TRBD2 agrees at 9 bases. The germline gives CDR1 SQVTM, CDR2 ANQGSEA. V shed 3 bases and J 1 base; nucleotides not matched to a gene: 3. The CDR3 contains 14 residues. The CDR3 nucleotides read TGCAGCGTTGACAAGCGGGGGGTCCAAGAGACCCAGTACTTC. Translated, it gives CSVDKRGVQETQYF.

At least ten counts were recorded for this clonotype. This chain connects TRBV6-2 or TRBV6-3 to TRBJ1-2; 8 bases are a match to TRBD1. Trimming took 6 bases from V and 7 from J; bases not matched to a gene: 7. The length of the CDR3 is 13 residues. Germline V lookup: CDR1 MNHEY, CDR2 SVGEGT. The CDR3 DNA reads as TGTGCCAGCAGCCAGGACAGGGTTGCTGGCTACACCTTC. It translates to CASSQDRVAGYTF.

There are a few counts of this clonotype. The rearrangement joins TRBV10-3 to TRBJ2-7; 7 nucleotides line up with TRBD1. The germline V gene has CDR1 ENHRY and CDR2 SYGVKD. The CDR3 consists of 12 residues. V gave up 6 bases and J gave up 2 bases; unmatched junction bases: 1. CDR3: CAISGTAYEQYF. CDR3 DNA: TGTGCCATCAGCGGGACAGCCTACGAGCAGTACTTC.

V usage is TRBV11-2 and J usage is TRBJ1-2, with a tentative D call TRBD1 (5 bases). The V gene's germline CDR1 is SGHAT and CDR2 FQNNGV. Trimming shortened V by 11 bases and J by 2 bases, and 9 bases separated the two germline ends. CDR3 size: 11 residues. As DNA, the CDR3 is TGTGCCGTCGGACAAAACTATGGCTACACCTTC. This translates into CAVGQNYGYTF.